This TCR beta chain was profiled in a study of OX40 agonist ivuxolimab in advanced cancers. Study background: Patients were dosed with the agonistic anti-OX40 (CD134) antibody ivuxolimab. Patients in dose escalation had liver, melanoma, kidney or head and neck cancers. Patients received ivuxolimab, an intravenous treatment, every 2 weeks at 0.01 to 10 mg/kg. Overall study findings and caveats: Among some nonresponders, normalized T-cell clonal expansion was also low.

Data came from immunoSEQ multiplex PCR; TCRdb stores just in-frame clones and leaves some out. The sample has over 95,000 clones, about 79% seen once. In regard to this clone: Its antigen remains unknown.

Germline V gives CDR1 GTSNPN, CDR2 SVGIG (reference sequence). This CDR3 is 13 amino acids long. V lost 5 bases and J lost 6, with 15 bases in between. This chain links TRBV30 with TRBJ2-3, with D possibly TRBD2 on 6 matching bases. Sequencing used CD4+ or CD8+ T cells sorted from blood, obtained in a trial of the OX40 agonist ivuxolimab. This TCR was sampled from an adult with an advanced solid tumor such as melanoma, head and neck, liver or kidney cancer. The CDR3, as DNA: TGTGCCTGGGTGAGGCGGGAACGGGATACGCAGTATTTT. This sequence encodes CAWVRRERDTQYF. The full variable domain, in which reference TRBV30 and TRBJ2-3 provide the parts outside the CDR3, is SQTIHQWPATLVQPVGSPLSLECTVEGTSNPNLYWYRQAAGRGLQLLFYSVGIGQISSEVPQNLSASRPQDRQFILSSKKLLLSDSGFYLCAWVRRERDTQYFGPGTRLTVL.